Listed here is a single T cell receptor (beta chain). In the authors' methods: Cell counts per sample came from amplifying reference gene primers. The protocol was immunoSEQ multiplex PCR, while the TCRdb copy is restricted to in-frame clones and leaves out a portion. The D gene and trimming were derived from the DNA, and the V and J assignments and clone size from that table. The sample gives 200,000 to 300,000 clones, over 80% of which show up once; more than 6% is in the top ten. The data derive from a study of blood T cell repertoires in COVID-19. Study-wide context: PBMCs, B-cell-depleted T cells, or T cells were the source of the cDNA or gDNA that made up the material.

V lost 5 bases and J lost 0, with 17 bases in between. The germline V gene encodes CDR1 MNHEY and CDR2 SVGEGT. The CDR3 is 16 amino acids. The chain couples TRBV6-2 or TRBV6-3 to TRBJ2-7, with no clear D. Sequenced input: peripheral blood. The origin of this receptor is a woman in her fifties or sixties with active or convalescent COVID-19. Written as DNA, the CDR3 is TGTGCCAGCAGTGACCTCTATGAGAGGAGCTCCTACGAGCAGTACTTC. It specifies CASSDLYERSSYEQYF.